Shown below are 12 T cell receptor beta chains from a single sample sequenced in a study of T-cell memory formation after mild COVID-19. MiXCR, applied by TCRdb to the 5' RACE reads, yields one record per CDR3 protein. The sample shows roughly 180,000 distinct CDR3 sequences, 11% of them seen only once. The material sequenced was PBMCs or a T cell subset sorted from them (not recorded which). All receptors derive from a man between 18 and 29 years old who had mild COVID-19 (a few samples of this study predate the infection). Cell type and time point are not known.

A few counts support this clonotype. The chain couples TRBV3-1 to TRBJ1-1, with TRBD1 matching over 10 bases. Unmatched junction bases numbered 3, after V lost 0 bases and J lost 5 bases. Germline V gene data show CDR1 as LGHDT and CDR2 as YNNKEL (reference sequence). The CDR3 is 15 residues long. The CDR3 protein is CASSQDRTGGTEAFF. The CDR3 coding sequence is TGTGCCAGCAGCCAAGATCGGACAGGGGGAACTGAAGCTTTCTTT.

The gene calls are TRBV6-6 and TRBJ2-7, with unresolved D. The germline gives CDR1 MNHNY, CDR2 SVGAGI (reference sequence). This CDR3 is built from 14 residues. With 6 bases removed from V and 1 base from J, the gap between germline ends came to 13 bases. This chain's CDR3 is CASRAPDISYEQYV. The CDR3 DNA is TGTGCCAGCAGGGCACCGGATATATCCTACGAGCAGTACGTC.

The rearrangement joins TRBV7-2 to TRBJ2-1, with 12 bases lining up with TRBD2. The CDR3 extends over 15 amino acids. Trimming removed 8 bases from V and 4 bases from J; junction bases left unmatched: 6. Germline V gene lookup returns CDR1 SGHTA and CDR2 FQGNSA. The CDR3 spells CASFGTSGFYNEQFF. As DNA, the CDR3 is TGTGCCAGCTTCGGGACTAGCGGGTTTTACAATGAGCAGTTCTTC.

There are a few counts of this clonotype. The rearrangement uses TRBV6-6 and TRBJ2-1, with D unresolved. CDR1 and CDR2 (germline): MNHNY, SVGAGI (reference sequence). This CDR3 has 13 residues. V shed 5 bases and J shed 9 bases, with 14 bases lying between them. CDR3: CASSLRTWGEQFF. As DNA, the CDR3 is TGTGCCAGCAGTCTTCGTACCTGGGGTGAGCAGTTCTTC.

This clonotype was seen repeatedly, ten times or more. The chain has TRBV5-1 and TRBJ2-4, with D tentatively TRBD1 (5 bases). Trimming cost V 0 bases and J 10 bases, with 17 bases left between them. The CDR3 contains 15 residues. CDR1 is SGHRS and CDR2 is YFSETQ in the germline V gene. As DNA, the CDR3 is TGCGCCAGCAGCTTGGTATGGGGCTCGCAAGCGATTCAGTACTTC. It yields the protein CASSLVWGSQAIQYF. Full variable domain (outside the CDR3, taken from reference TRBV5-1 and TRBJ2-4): KAGVTQTPRYLIKTRGQQVTLSCSPISGHRSVSWYQQTPGQGLQFLFEYFSETQRNKGNFPGRFSGRQFSNSRSEMNVSTLELGDSALYLCASSLVWGSQAIQYFGAGTRLSVL.

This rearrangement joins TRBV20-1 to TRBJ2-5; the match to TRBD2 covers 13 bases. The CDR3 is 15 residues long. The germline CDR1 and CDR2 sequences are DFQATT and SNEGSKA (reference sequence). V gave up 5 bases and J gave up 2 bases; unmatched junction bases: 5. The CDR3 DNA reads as TGCAGTGCTCCTGGGACTAGCGGGGCTCAAGAGACCCAGTACTTC. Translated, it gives CSAPGTSGAQETQYF.

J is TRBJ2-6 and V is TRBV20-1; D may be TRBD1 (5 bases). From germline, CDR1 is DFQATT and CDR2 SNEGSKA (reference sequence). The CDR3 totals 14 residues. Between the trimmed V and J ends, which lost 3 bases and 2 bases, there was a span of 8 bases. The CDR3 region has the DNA TGCAGTGCTAGGGGGCTTGCTGGGGCCAACGTCCTGACTTTC. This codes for CSARGLAGANVLTF.

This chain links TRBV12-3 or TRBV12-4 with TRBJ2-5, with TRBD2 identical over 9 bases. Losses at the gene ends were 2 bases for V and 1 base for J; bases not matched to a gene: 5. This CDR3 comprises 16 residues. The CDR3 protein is CASSLRAGGPQETQYF. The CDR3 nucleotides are TGTGCCAGCAGTTTACGGGCGGGGGGGCCCCAAGAGACCCAGTACTTC.

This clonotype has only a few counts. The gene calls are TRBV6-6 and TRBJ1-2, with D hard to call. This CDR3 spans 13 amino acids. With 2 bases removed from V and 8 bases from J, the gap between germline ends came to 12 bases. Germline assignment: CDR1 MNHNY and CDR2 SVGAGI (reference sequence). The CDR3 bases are TGTGCCAGCAGTTACCTCCTGTTACAGGGCTACACCTTC. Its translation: CASSYLLLQGYTF.

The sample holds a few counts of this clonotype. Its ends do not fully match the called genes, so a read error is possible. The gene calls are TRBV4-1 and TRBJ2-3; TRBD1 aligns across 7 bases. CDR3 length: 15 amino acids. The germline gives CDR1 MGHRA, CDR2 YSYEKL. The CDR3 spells CASSQAPAGDRKRNF. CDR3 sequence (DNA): TGCGCCAGCAGCCAAGCGCCCGCCGGGGACAGAAAGAGGAATTTT.

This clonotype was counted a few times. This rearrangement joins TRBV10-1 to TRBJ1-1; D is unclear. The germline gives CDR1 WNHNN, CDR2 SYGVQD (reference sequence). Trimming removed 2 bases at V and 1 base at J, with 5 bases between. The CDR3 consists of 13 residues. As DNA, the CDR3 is TGCGCCAGCAGTGAGGTCCGGAACACTGAAGCTTTCTTT. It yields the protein CASSEVRNTEAFF.

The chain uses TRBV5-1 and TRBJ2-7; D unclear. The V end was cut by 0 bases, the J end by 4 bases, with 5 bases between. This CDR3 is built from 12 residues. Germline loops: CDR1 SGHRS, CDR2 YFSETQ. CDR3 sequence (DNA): TGCGCCAGCAGCTTGGATCAGTACGAGCAGTACTTC. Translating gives CASSLDQYEQYF.